The 6 T cell receptor beta chains listed next were all sequenced from one sample in a study of cytomegalovirus exposure and HLA in healthy donors. The PCR employed 60 Vbeta primers together with 13 Jbeta primers. Sequencing was performed with immunoSEQ multiplex PCR; in TCRdb, only in-frame clones are kept and a portion is missing. The sample contains under 200,000 clones, 79% of which appear only once. Source material: PBMCs. The receptors were sampled from a woman aged 40 to 50 in good health and CMV-seronegative.

The chain is built from TRBV7-2 and TRBJ1-1, with D perhaps TRBD1 (5 bases). The germline V gene encodes CDR1 SGHTA and CDR2 FQGNSA. The length of the CDR3 is 14 residues. Trimming left V 2 bases short and J 0 bases short, with 7 bases between. The CDR3 bases are TGTGCCAGCAGCTTACAGGACATGAACACTGAAGCTTTCTTT. This codes for CASSLQDMNTEAFF.

This chain links TRBV9 with TRBJ2-1, with TRBD2 identical over 13 bases. CDR1 SGDLS and CDR2 YYNGEE come from the germline V gene. This CDR3 region has 18 residues. J gave up 3 bases and V 1 base, and 7 bases lay outside the gene matches. CDR3 sequence reads: CASSVTPRLAGGYNEQFF. The CDR3 bases are TGTGCCAGCAGCGTAACCCCTAGACTAGCGGGGGGCTACAATGAGCAGTTCTTC.

CDR3 region: CASSQGLAGTEQYF. CDR3 sequence (DNA): TGCGCCAGCAGTCAGGGACTAGCGGGAACTGAGCAGTACTTC. The genes are TRBV5-1 and TRBJ2-7, with 13 bases that match TRBD2. The J segment lost 7 bases and the V segment lost 5 bases, leaving 6 bases of the junction unmatched. The CDR3 is made up of 14 amino acids. Germline V gene sequence: CDR1 SGHRS, CDR2 YFSETQ.

The chain is built from TRBV11-2 and TRBJ1-5, with 9 bases that match TRBD1. The CDR3 sequence is 14 residues long. Losses at the gene ends were 5 bases for V and 6 bases for J; bases not matched to a gene: 5. Per germline, CDR1 SGHAT and CDR2 FQNNGV. The CDR3 DNA reads as TGTGCCAGCAGCCAGGGACAGGGCGGTCAGCCCCAGCATTTT. Amino acid sequence: CASSQGQGGQPQHF.

This sequence joins TRBV19 and TRBJ1-1; 8 bases are a match to TRBD1. J gave up 3 bases and V 3 bases, and 15 bases lay outside the gene matches. This CDR3 has 18 amino acids. CDR1 is LNHDA and CDR2 is SQIVND in the germline V gene (reference sequence). DNA of the CDR3: TGTGCCAGTAGTATCATCAGATTCTCGGACAGGGTTCACACTGAAGCTTTCTTT. It yields the protein CASSIIRFSDRVHTEAFF.

The genes are TRBV7-8 and TRBJ1-1; D possibly corresponds to TRBD1 (5 bases). Germline V gene sequence: CDR1 SGHVS, CDR2 FQNEAQ. V was pared by 1 base and J by 7 bases, with 19 bases between. The CDR3 runs to 16 residues. This CDR3 is CASSLGPAPGGFEAFF. The CDR3 nucleotides are TGTGCCAGCAGCTTAGGACCGGCACCGGGGGGTTTTGAAGCTTTCTTT.